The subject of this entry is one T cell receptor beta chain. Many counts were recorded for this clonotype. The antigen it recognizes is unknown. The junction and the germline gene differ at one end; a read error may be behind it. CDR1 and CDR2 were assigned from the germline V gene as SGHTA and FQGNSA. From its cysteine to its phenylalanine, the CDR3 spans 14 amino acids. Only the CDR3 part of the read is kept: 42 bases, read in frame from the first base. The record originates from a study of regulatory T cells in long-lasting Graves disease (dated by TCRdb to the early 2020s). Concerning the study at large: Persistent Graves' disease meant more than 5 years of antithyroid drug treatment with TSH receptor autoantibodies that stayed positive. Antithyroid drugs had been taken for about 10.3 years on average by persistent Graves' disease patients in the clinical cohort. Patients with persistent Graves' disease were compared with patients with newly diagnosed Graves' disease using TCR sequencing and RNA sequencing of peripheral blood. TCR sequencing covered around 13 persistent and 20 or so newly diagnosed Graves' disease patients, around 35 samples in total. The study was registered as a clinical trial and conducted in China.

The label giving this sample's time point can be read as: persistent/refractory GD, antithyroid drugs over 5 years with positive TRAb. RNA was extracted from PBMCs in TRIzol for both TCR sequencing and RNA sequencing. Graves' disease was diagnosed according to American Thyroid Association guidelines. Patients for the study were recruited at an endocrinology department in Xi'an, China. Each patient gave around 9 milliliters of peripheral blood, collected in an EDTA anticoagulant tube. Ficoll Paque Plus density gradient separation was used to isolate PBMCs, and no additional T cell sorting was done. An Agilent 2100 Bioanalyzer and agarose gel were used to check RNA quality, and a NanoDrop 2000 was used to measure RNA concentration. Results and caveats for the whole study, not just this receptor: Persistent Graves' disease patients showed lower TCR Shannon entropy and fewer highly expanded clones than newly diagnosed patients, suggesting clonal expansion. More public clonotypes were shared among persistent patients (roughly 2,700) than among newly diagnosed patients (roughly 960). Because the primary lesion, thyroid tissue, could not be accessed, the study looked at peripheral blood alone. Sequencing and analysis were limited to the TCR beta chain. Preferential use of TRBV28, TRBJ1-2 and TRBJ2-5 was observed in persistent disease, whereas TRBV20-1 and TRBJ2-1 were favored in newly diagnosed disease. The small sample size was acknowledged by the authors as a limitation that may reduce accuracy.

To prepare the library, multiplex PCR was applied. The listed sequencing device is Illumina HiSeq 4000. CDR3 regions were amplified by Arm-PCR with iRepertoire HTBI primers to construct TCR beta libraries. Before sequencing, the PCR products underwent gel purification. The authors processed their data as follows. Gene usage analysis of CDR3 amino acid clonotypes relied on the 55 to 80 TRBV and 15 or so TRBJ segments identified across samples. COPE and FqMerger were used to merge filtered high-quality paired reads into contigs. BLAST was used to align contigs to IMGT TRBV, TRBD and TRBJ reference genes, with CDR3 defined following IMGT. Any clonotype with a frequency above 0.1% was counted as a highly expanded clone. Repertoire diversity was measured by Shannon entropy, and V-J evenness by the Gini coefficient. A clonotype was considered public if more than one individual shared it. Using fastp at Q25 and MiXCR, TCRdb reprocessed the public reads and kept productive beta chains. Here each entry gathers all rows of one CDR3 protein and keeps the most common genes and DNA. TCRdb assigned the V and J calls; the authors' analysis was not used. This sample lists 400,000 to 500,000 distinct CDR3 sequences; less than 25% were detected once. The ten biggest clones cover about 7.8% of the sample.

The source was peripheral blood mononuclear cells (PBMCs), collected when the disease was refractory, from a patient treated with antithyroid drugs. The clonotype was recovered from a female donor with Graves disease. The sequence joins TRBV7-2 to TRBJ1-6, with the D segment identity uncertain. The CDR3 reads CASSLATADSPLHF. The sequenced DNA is TGTGCCAGCAGCCTAGCGACTGCTGATTCACCCCTCCACTTT.